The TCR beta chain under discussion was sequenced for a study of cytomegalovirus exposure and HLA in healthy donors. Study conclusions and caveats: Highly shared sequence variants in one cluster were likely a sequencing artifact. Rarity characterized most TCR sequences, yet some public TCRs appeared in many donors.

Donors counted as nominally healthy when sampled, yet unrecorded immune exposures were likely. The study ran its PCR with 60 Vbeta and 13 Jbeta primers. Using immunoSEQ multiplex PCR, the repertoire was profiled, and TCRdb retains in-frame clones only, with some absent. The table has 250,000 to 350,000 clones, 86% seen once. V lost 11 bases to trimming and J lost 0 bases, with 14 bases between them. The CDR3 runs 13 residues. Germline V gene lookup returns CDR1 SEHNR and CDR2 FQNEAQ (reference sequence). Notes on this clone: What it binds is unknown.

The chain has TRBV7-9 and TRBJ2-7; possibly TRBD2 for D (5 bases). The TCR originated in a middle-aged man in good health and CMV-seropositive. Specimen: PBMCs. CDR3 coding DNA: TGTGCCGCATCGAGGGCTGCCTCCTACGAGCAGTACTTC. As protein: CAASRAASYEQYF. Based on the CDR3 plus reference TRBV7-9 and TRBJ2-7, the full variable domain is DTGVSQNPRHKITKRGQNVTFRCDPISEHNRLYWYRQTLGQGPEFLTYFQNEAQLEKSRLLSDRFSAERPKGSFSTLEIQRTEQGDSAMYLCAASRAASYEQYFGPGTRLTVT.